The source of this T cell receptor beta chain is a study of T cell responses to AZD1222 COVID-19 vaccine. Study-wide points: The donor cohort was predominantly white British with a female majority, and clonal diversity may have been underestimated.

Germline V gene lookup returns CDR1 ENHRY and CDR2 SYGVKD. The V end lost 4 bases, the J end lost 3 bases, and 15 bases lay between the germline ends. The CDR3 loop spans 15 amino acids. With regard to this clone: The antigen remains undetermined.

TCRdb's copy holds only in-frame clones and misses some; the assay was immunoSEQ multiplex PCR. Here the sample spans more than 120,000 clones, roughly nine tenths being singletons. This chain uses TRBV10-3 with TRBJ1-2; unclear D gene. Specimen: peripheral blood, collected 28 days after the second AZD1222 dose. The source of this sequence is an adult who received the AZD1222 COVID-19 vaccine. Written as DNA, the CDR3 is TGTGCCATCAGTGTGGGGTCTGAAATAGACTATGGCTACACCTTC. Protein: CAISVGSEIDYGYTF.